Shown below are 21 T cell receptor beta chains from a single sample sequenced in a study. From the RT-PCR reads, TCRdb called clonotypes with MiXCR, one entry per CDR3 protein. The table records about 6,000 distinct CDR3 sequences, roughly 92% of them present only once. Material: memory CD4+ T cells from blood. These receptor sequences come from a female donor in good health, serving as a healthy control.

Comments on this clonotype: This beta chain represents an off-target read in a library built for alpha chains; its size is of limited meaning. The J gene is TRBJ1-1, the V gene TRBV6-5, with D uncertain. Trimming pared 8 bases from V and 8 bases from J, leaving 12 bases between. The CDR3 extends over 11 amino acids. CDR1 is MNHEY, CDR2 SVGAGI, per germline. DNA of the CDR3: TGTGCCAGCCGTTTCGTAGGGGAAGCTTTCTTT. It translates to CASRFVGEAFF.

Notes on this clonotype: Little can be read into the size of this beta chain, an off-target read in a library designed for alpha chains. The genes are TRBV29-1 and TRBJ1-1; 11 bases align to TRBD1. With 7 bases clipped from V and 5 bases from J, the junction kept 6 bases outside the gene matches. The CDR3 contains 13 residues. Germline V gene sequence: CDR1 SQVTM, CDR2 ANQGSEA. The CDR3 loop is CSAVGQGGTEAFF. As DNA, the CDR3 is TGCAGCGCCGTGGGACAGGGGGGGACTGAAGCTTTCTTT.

About this clonotype itself: This beta chain was picked up by a library intended for alpha chains and is off target, so its count carries little meaning. The rearrangement uses TRBV20-1 and TRBJ2-5; 7 bases are a match to TRBD1. Germline assignment: CDR1 DFQATT and CDR2 SNEGSKA (reference sequence). Trimming took 6 bases from V and 7 from J; bases not matched to a gene: 8. CDR3 length: 12 amino acids. The CDR3 protein is CSAGGQAVTQYF. In nucleotides, the CDR3 is TGCAGTGCAGGCGGACAGGCTGTGACCCAGTACTTC.

This clonotype was seen once. This beta chain is an unintended read in a library built for alpha chains; its size means little. The chain links TRBV13 to TRBJ2-7; 7 bases fit TRBD1. Germline trimming cut 1 base from V and 6 bases from J; bases unmatched to any gene: 6. The CDR3 sequence is 14 residues long. Germline V CDR1 and CDR2: PRHDT, FYEKMQ (reference sequence). The CDR3 reads CASSLAGQNLEQYF. The CDR3 DNA reads TGTGCCAGCAGCTTAGCGGGACAGAACCTCGAGCAGTACTTC.

Concerning this clonotype: This beta chain turned up in a library designed for alpha chains; as an off-target read, its abundance says little. The J gene is TRBJ2-7, the V gene TRBV5-6; unclear D gene. The CDR3 loop spans 13 amino acids. Trimming shortened V by 5 bases and J by 4 bases, and 13 bases separated the two germline ends. The germline gives CDR1 SGHDT, CDR2 YYEEEE. The CDR3 DNA reads TGTGCCAGCAGTTTAGTCGTAGTGTACGAGCAGTACTTC. Amino acids: CASSLVVVYEQYF.

This clonotype was observed a handful of times. Little can be read into the size of this beta chain, an off-target read in a library designed for alpha chains. The V gene is TRBV20-1, the J gene TRBJ2-7; 8 bases map to TRBD1. The V gene end was trimmed by 5 bases and the J gene end by 0 bases; junction bases not matched to a gene: 6. From germline, CDR1 is DFQATT and CDR2 SNEGSKA (reference sequence). This CDR3 region has 14 residues. The CDR3 DNA reads as TGCAGTGCTTCGGACAGGGATATCTCCTACGAGCAGTACTTC. Translation gives CSASDRDISYEQYF.

With regard to this clonotype: As an off-target read in a library built for alpha chains, this beta chain has a frequency of little significance. The V and J genes are TRBV20-1 and TRBJ2-3; D might be TRBD2 (6 bases). Trimming took off 5 bases at V and 2 bases at J, with 14 bases between the two ends. Germline V gene data show CDR1 as DFQATT and CDR2 as SNEGSKA (reference sequence). This CDR3 is built from 14 residues. The CDR3 loop is CSAPRTTATDTQYF. CDR3 coding DNA: TGCAGTGCTCCGCGGACTACAGCCACAGATACGCAGTATTTT.

With respect to this clonotype: Found in a library prepared for alpha chains, this beta chain is an off-target read, and its abundance has little meaning. The J gene is TRBJ2-3, the V gene TRBV15; 15 positions agree with TRBD2. The CDR3 consists of 18 residues. The V and J ends lost 0 bases and 0 bases, in that order; junction bases with no gene match: 1. The germline V gene has CDR1 LNHNV and CDR2 YYDKDF (reference sequence). This CDR3 reads CATSREGTSGRSTDTQYF. The CDR3 DNA is TGTGCCACCAGCAGAGAAGGGACTAGCGGGAGGAGCACAGATACGCAGTATTTT.

This clonotype has only one observation. The library was built for alpha chains, so this beta chain is an off-target read and its size means little. The chain has TRBV7-2 and TRBJ1-2, with 9 bases identical to TRBD1. CDR1 SGHTA and CDR2 FQGNSA come from the germline V gene. The J segment lost 5 bases and the V segment lost 3 bases, leaving 7 bases of the junction unmatched. CDR3 size: 15 residues. The CDR3 loop reads CASSFPPTGGYGYTF. CDR3 in DNA: TGTGCCAGCAGCTTCCCTCCGACAGGGGGTTATGGCTACACCTTC.

In regard to this clonotype: Because this beta chain is a stray read in a library intended to capture alpha chains, its abundance should not be given much weight. This sequence joins TRBV28 and TRBJ1-1; possibly TRBD1 for D (5 bases). The germline V and J ends were trimmed by 5 bases and 4 bases, with 17 bases remaining between them. In germline, CDR1 is MDHEN, CDR2 SYDVKM. The CDR3 is made up of 15 amino acids. CDR3 sequence: CASSTGADSATEAFF. CDR3 nucleotide sequence: TGTGCCAGCAGTACCGGGGCAGATAGTGCCACTGAAGCTTTCTTT.

Regarding this clonotype: Because the library targeted alpha chains, this beta chain is an off-target read whose size means little. The chain employs TRBV29-1 and TRBJ2-1; weak D call: TRBD1 (6 bases). Trimming stripped 4 bases from V and 9 bases from J, with 16 bases between. The CDR3 extends over 13 amino acids. Germline V gene sequence: CDR1 SQVTM, CDR2 ANQGSEA. The CDR3 DNA follows: TGCAGCGTTGTCCCGCACAGGGACGGTGAGCAGTTCTTC. It specifies CSVVPHRDGEQFF.

About this clonotype itself: Within a library made for alpha chains, this beta chain is off target, and its count is uninformative. The chain couples TRBV7-6 to TRBJ1-1, with D possibly TRBD1 on 5 matching bases. Germline CDR1 reads SGHVS; CDR2 reads FNYEAQ. The CDR3 has 14 residues. Trimming stripped 5 bases from V and 4 bases from J, with 14 bases between. The CDR3 DNA reads TGTGCCAGCAGCCCCTATGGGAGGGGCACTGAAGCTTTCTTT. Translation gives CASSPYGRGTEAFF.

This clonotype was observed once. This beta chain is an off-target read within a library intended for alpha chains, so its frequency means little. This sequence joins TRBV28 and TRBJ1-5; 7 bases are a match to TRBD1. J lost 5 bases, V lost 6 bases, and 7 bases had no gene match. This CDR3 has 14 amino acids. Germline V gene sequence: CDR1 MDHEN, CDR2 SYDVKM. DNA of the CDR3: TGTGCCAGCAGACGACAGGGAGGGGATCAGCCCCAGCATTTT. It yields the protein CASRRQGGDQPQHF.

A remark on this clonotype: This beta chain is off target for a library built for alpha chains, so its abundance means little. V gene TRBV9 combines with J gene TRBJ1-1, with 7 bases fitting TRBD1. Germline CDR1 is SGDLS and CDR2 is YYNGEE. The CDR3 length is 13 residues. Germline trimming cut 5 bases from V and 5 bases from J; bases unmatched to any gene: 6. CDR3: CASSKTGLTEAFF. DNA for the CDR3: TGTGCCAGCAGTAAGACAGGGTTGACTGAAGCTTTCTTT.

In the case of this clonotype: The library was built for alpha chains, so this beta chain is an off-target read and its size means little. The V and J genes are TRBV29-1 and TRBJ2-7; D remains ambiguous. Germline CDR1 is SQVTM and CDR2 is ANQGSEA. Trimming pared 4 bases from V and 6 bases from J, leaving 10 bases between. This CDR3 has 11 residues. DNA of the CDR3: TGCAGCGTTGTTACCTCTCTCGAGCAGTACTTC. Its translation: CSVVTSLEQYF.

For this clonotype: This beta chain was picked up by a library intended for alpha chains and is off target, so its count carries little meaning. The gene calls are TRBV7-2 and TRBJ2-7; 7 bases are shared with TRBD1. Germline V lookup: CDR1 SGHTA, CDR2 FQGNSA. The junction had 4 bases not matched to a gene; V was cut back by 4 bases and J by 4 bases. This CDR3 contains 13 residues. CDR3 in amino acids: CASSSKTGYEQYF. In DNA, the CDR3 is TGTGCCAGCAGCTCGAAGACAGGGTACGAGCAGTACTTC.

Points on this clonotype: The library was built for alpha chains, so this beta chain is an off-target read and its size means little. This chain uses TRBV9 with TRBJ1-1; 8 bases align to TRBD1. Trimming at V came to 4 bases and at J to 11 bases, leaving 10 bases not matched to a gene. The CDR3 length is 13 residues. The germline gives CDR1 SGDLS, CDR2 YYNGEE. In DNA form, the CDR3 reads TGTGCCAGCAGCCCTACCCACACAGGGGGTGCTTTCTTT. Encoded protein: CASSPTHTGGAFF. The whole variable domain, remainder taken from reference TRBV9 and TRBJ1-1, is DSGVTQTPKHLITATGQRVTLRCSPRSGDLSVYWYQQSLDQGLQFLIQYYNGEERAKGNILERFSAQQFPDLHSELNLSSLELGDSALYFCASSPTHTGGAFFGQGTRLTVV.

As concerns this clonotype: In a library made to pick up alpha chains, this beta chain is a stray read with a size that means little. This CDR3 reads CSVVRVMNTEAFF. The DNA of the CDR3 is TGCAGCGTAGTTAGGGTAATGAACACTGAAGCTTTCTTT. The chain is built from TRBV29-1 and TRBJ1-1; D gene ambiguous. With 6 bases removed from V and 0 bases from J, the gap between germline ends came to 11 bases. CDR3 length: 13 amino acids. Germline CDR1 and CDR2: SQVTM and ANQGSEA.

A note on this clonotype: The library was designed around alpha chains, so this beta chain is a stray read whose abundance carries little weight. J is TRBJ2-2 and V is TRBV5-1; TRBD1 matches 9 bases. Germline V gene sequence: CDR1 SGHRS, CDR2 YFSETQ. V lost 5 bases, J lost 2 bases, and 4 bases stayed unmatched. The CDR3 covers 15 residues. CDR3 sequence: CASRTTGGNTGELFF. CDR3 nucleotides: TGCGCCAGCAGGACGACAGGGGGAAACACCGGGGAGCTGTTTTTT.

As concerns this clonotype: Being off target in a library aimed at alpha chains, this beta chain has a size of little meaning. The genes are TRBV5-1 and TRBJ2-7; 9 positions match TRBD1. J gave up 1 base and V 0 bases, and 2 bases lay outside the gene matches. Germline V lookup: CDR1 SGHRS, CDR2 YFSETQ. This CDR3 is built from 15 residues. The CDR3 nucleotides read TGCGCCAGCAGCTTGGCCGGGACAGGGTCCTACGAGCAGTACTTC. Translation gives CASSLAGTGSYEQYF.

Note on this clonotype: This beta chain slipped into a library made for alpha chains as a stray read, so its size is not meaningful. V gene TRBV27 combines with J gene TRBJ1-2; D is uncertain. The length of the CDR3 is 13 residues. Germline-derived CDR1 and CDR2 are MNHEY and SMNVEV (reference sequence). V was shortened by 2 bases and J by 2 bases, with 6 bases between the two germline ends. The CDR3 protein is CASSLNTNYGYTF. The CDR3 region has the DNA TGTGCCAGCAGTTTAAACACAAACTATGGCTACACCTTC.